Described below is a single T cell receptor beta chain sequence and its context. Its antigen is unidentified. The method was immunoSEQ multiplex PCR; TCRdb's version includes in-frame clones alone and lacks a portion of them. The table records over 150,000 clones, 95% to 97% of them present only once. The V end was cut by 3 bases, the J end by 1 base, with 10 bases between. The germline CDR1 and CDR2 sequences are SGDLS and YYNGEE. The CDR3 covers 14 residues. The data are from a study of cytomegalovirus exposure and HLA in healthy donors. Overall study results and limits: Cytomegalovirus-associated TCR beta chains were listed, numbering some 150. Specificity for CMV antigens was confirmed in vitro for a few of the CMV-associated chains.

Sequenced input: PBMCs. The TCR sequence derives from a woman between 18 and 30 years old in good health and CMV-seronegative. The V gene is TRBV9, the J gene TRBJ1-1; possible D gene TRBD1, 6 bases. The CDR3 bases are TGTGCCAGCAGCGGAGGGACACCGAACACTGAAGCTTTCTTT. Translated: CASSGGTPNTEAFF.